The rows below give T cell receptor beta chains drawn from one sample of a study of identical twins. One entry per CDR3 protein results from TCRdb running MiXCR on the 5' RACE reads. The sample includes under 900,000 distinct CDR3 sequences, 18% of them seen just once. These data were also filed under a second study, of T cells expressing NK-cell markers.

The sequenced sample consisted of PBMCs. Receptors originate from a woman under 30 in good health. The CDR3 runs from the conserved cysteine through the conserved F or W. The D gene is left open where the match is weak. Not every row has a clone size; where given, it reads once, few, many or a size class.

V,size,D,J,DNA,CDR3
TRBV20-1,.,TRBD2,TRBJ2-1,TGCAGTGCTCCCCGCGGGACTAGCGGGTGGGATTACTACAATGAGCAGTTCTTC,CSAPRGTSGWDYYNEQFF
TRBV27,once,.,TRBJ2-3,TGTGCCAGCAGTCGAGGGATCTCAGATACGCAGTATTTT,CASSRGISDTQYF
TRBV7-9,.,.,TRBJ2-4,TGTGCCAGCAGCCCCGGGGGATGGGGGCTAGACAAAAACATTCAGTACTTC,CASSPGGWGLDKNIQYF
TRBV12-3/TRBV12-4,many,.,TRBJ1-6,TGTGCCAGCAGTTTTGGGAGGTCCTATAATTCACCCCTCCACTTT,CASSFGRSYNSPLHF
TRBV24-1,many,TRBD1,TRBJ1-5,TGTGCCACCAGTGATGTACAGGGGGCGGATCAGCCCCAGCATTTT,CATSDVQGADQPQHF
TRBV25-1,.,TRBD2,TRBJ2-3,TGTGCCAGCGTCCCCCCCAGCGGGGGGATAGATACGCAGTATTTT,CASVPPSGGIDTQYF
TRBV27,few,.,TRBJ2-5,TGTGCCAGCAGTAGTTACCCGGCCCGGGGTATTCGAGAGACCCAGTACTTC,CASSSYPARGIRETQYF
TRBV15,few,TRBD1,TRBJ1-4,TGTGCCACCAGCAGAGTAAAGGGGAGAGGGGGCGAAAAACTGTTTTTT,CATSRVKGRGGEKLFF
TRBV20-1,few,.,TRBJ1-5,TGCAGTGCTAGGGGGGACATAAATCAGCCCCAGCATTTT,CSARGDINQPQHF
TRBV30,few,TRBD2,TRBJ2-1,TGTGCCTGGAGAGGACTAGGCAATGAGCAGTTCTTC,CAWRGLGNEQFF
TRBV5-1,.,.,TRBJ2-7,TGCGCCAGCAGCTTAGAAGGGGGTCCCCACGAGCAGTACTTC,CASSLEGGPHEQYF
TRBV20-1,.,.,TRBJ2-2,TGCAGTGCTAGAGGCCATCCAACCGGGGAGCTGTTTTTT,CSARGHPTGELFF
TRBV11-2,few,TRBD2,TRBJ2-5,TGTGCCAGCAGCTTTTCGGGGGGGCCGCAGACCCAGTACTTC,CASSFSGGPQTQYF
TRBV12-3/TRBV12-4,few,.,TRBJ2-5,TGTGCCAGCAGGGGGGGACCGCACGGGGAGACCCAGTACTTC,CASRGGPHGETQYF
TRBV12-3/TRBV12-4,few,TRBD1,TRBJ1-5,TGTGCCAGCAGTTTAAGCGGGACAGGGGAAAGACCCCAGCATTTT,CASSLSGTGERPQHF
TRBV20-1,few,TRBD2,TRBJ2-1,TGCTGTGCTACCTCTCCGGTAGCGGGAGGCTACAATGAGCAGTTCTTC,CCATSPVAGGYNEQFF
TRBV20-1,.,.,TRBJ2-1,TGCAGTGCTAGAGATCATGTCGGGGTGGCCTACAATGAGCAGTTCTTC,CSARDHVGVAYNEQFF
TRBV2,.,TRBD1,TRBJ2-2,TGTGCCAGCAGTCCGACAGGGGTGAACACCGGGGAGCTGTTTTTT,CASSPTGVNTGELFF
TRBV2,.,.,TRBJ1-1,TGTGCCACGAGGGAGAACACTGAAGCTTTCTTT,CATRENTEAFF
TRBV18,few,TRBD1,TRBJ2-2,TGTGCCAGCTCACAAAGAACCGTTGACAGGGGCGGCGGGGAGCTGTTTTTT,CASSQRTVDRGGGELFF
TRBV28,.,.,TRBJ1-5,TGTGCCAGCAGCTGGGGTAGTCGGCAGCCCCAGCATTTT,CASSWGSRQPQHF
TRBV11-2,few,.,TRBJ1-3,TGTGCCAGCAGCTTAGGAGGTGTACGTGCTTCTGGAAACACCATATATTTT,CASSLGGVRASGNTIYF
TRBV20-1,few,.,TRBJ1-6,TGCAGTGCTAGACACTTGTCTTGGGGAATTTCACCCCTCCACTTT,CSARHLSWGISPLHF
TRBV5-1,.,TRBD1,TRBJ2-7,TGCGCCAGCACAGATGGGGCAGGGGGTCCGCGGGAGCAGTACTTC,CASTDGAGGPREQYF
TRBV7-9,.,TRBD2,TRBJ2-1,TGTGCCAGCAGCTTAAGGTCTTCGCGGGGGGGCCTCAATGAGCAGTTCTTC,CASSLRSSRGGLNEQFF
TRBV7-9,many,.,TRBJ2-2,TGTGCCAGCAGCTTTGCAGCGGTTGACCGGGAGCTGTTTTTT,CASSFAAVDRELFF
TRBV4-1,.,.,TRBJ2-3,TGCGCCAGCAGCCAAGTGACAGGTACTACGCAGTATTTT,CASSQVTGTTQYF
TRBV12-3/TRBV12-4,.,.,TRBJ1-1,TGTGCCAGCAGTCGGTGGAGAAGGAACACTGAAGCTTTCTTT,CASSRWRRNTEAFF
TRBV7-9,.,TRBD2,TRBJ2-1,TGTGCCAGCAGCTTAATAGCGGGAGGCTACGATGAGCAGTTCTTC,CASSLIAGGYDEQFF
TRBV20-1,many,.,TRBJ2-1,TGCAGTGCTAGGTGGGGAGATGAGCAGTTCTTC,CSARWGDEQFF
TRBV19,few,.,TRBJ2-7,TGTGCCAGAATAACCGGGAAACCGAGAGAGCAGTACTTC,CARITGKPREQYF
TRBV20-1,.,TRBD2,TRBJ2-5,TGCAGTGCTAGGGCCCGAAGACTAGCAGGCGTCAAGACCCAGTACTTC,CSARARRLAGVKTQYF
TRBV19,.,.,TRBJ2-1,TGTGCCAGTAGTTCGGAGATGGGGACGGTGGGCTACAATGAGCAGTTCTTC,CASSSEMGTVGYNEQFF
TRBV7-2,.,TRBD2,TRBJ2-7,TGTGCCAGCAGCTCTTCTAGCGGGAGTCAATACGAGCAGTACTTC,CASSSSSGSQYEQYF
TRBV10-3,many,.,TRBJ1-2,TGTGCCATCCAGGGAGACTATGGCTACACCTTC,CAIQGDYGYTF
TRBV12-3/TRBV12-4,few,TRBD2,TRBJ2-3,TGTGCCAGCACTACAAACGCCGGGACTAGAATAGATACGCAGTATTTT,CASTTNAGTRIDTQYF
TRBV30,few,TRBD1,TRBJ1-2,TGTGCCTGGAGCCAATGGGGACAGGCGGATGGCTACACCTTC,CAWSQWGQADGYTF
TRBV4-3,few,.,TRBJ1-6,TGCGCCAGCAGCCAAGCGACTGAAAGAGGATCACCCCTCCACTTT,CASSQATERGSPLHF
TRBV27,few,.,TRBJ2-2,TGTGCCAGTGGACAGTACACCGGGGAGCTGTTTTTT,CASGQYTGELFF
TRBV20-1,.,.,TRBJ2-5,TGCAGTGCTAGTACCAGCCTAGGCGGAGAGACCCAGTACTTC,CSASTSLGGETQYF
TRBV7-3,.,.,TRBJ2-1,TGTGCCAGCAGCTTAGGTTACCCCGGGGCCGACAATGAGCAGTTCTTC,CASSLGYPGADNEQFF
TRBV18,.,TRBD1,TRBJ1-2,TGTGCCAGTGGACAGGGGATGGTCTATGGCTACACCTTC,CASGQGMVYGYTF
TRBV12-3/TRBV12-4,.,.,TRBJ2-1,TGTGCCAGCAGAACCTCCGGGACCCCTTCGGTTGAGCAGTTCTTC,CASRTSGTPSVEQFF
TRBV12-3/TRBV12-4,.,.,TRBJ1-4,TGTGCCAGCAGTTTAGCGCGAACCAAAAAACTGTTTTTT,CASSLARTKKLFF
TRBV27,.,.,TRBJ1-2,TGTGCCAGCAGGTCCGACAGCCCCTATGGCTACACCTTC,CASRSDSPYGYTF
TRBV29-1,few,.,TRBJ2-2,TGCAGCGGAGGGACGGCGAACACCGGGGAGCTGTTTTTT,CSGGTANTGELFF
TRBV6-1,many,TRBD2,TRBJ2-7,TGTGCCAGCAGTCCACTAGCGGGAGGTACCTACGAGCAGTACTTC,CASSPLAGGTYEQYF
TRBV3-1,.,TRBD1,TRBJ1-6,TGTGCCAGCAGCCTAGCCGGGACAGGGGTCTCACCCCTCCACTTT,CASSLAGTGVSPLHF
TRBV3-1,many,TRBD2,TRBJ2-2,TGTGCCAGCAGCCAAAGGACTAGCGGCACCGGGGAGCTGTTTTTT,CASSQRTSGTGELFF